At least ten counts were recorded for the clone carrying this T cell receptor beta chain. What it recognizes is unknown. cDNA molecules carried unique molecular identifiers, and template switching added a universal primer site. TCRdb independently ran MiXCR on the 5' RACE reads; one entry per CDR3 protein. This sample has about 290,000 distinct CDR3 sequences, with roughly 10% found just once. This sample was taken from a study of identical twins. The germline V gene has CDR1 DFQATT and CDR2 SNEGSKA (reference sequence). The CDR3 is 13 amino acids. With V trimmed by 0 bases and J by 11 bases, 7 bases remained unmatched. Study-wide points: Reduced insertions were recorded for abundant cord blood beta clonotypes, with no such pattern in memory repertoires.

Separately, the same data were catalogued under a study of yellow fever vaccine responses in identical twins.

V usage is TRBV20-1 and J usage is TRBJ1-1, with 9 bases identical to TRBD1. The TCR was taken from a woman younger than 35 in good health. Sequenced sample: CD8+ T cells sorted from blood. The CDR3 region is CSARDSGDRDAFF. CDR3 coding DNA: TGCAGTGCTAGAGATAGTGGGGACAGGGATGCTTTCTTT.